This entry is about one TCR beta chain. The sample holds a few counts of this clonotype. Its specific antigen is unknown. Per-nucleotide qualities are absent, and no much larger clonotype sits a single base away. This sample was included in a study of CD8 T cells in ankylosing spondylitis (dated by TCRdb to about 2017). As for the study more broadly: The study profiled T cell receptor beta repertoires in healthy donors and ankylosing spondylitis patients to find disease-linked TCR variants. The whole study cohort included 85 to 120 healthy donors and 25 ankylosing spondylitis patients. Peripheral blood samples were taken, and synovial fluid was additionally collected from ankylosing spondylitis patients.

Instrument used: Illumina HiSeq 2500. TCR beta libraries were prepared by quantitative 5'-RACE with molecular barcodes. The original pipeline was this. Disease-linked TCR variants were identified with a new computational method built on a probabilistic model of VDJ rearrangement. In-frame beta chains were kept once TCRdb had trimmed the public reads at Q25 with fastp and called clones with MiXCR. Entries are consolidated by CDR3 protein sequence, retaining the most common genes and DNA. TCRdb's processing, not the authors', yielded these V and J calls. This sample comprises about 120,000 distinct CDR3 sequences, roughly 13% of them detected only once. 2.5% to 3.5% of the sample comes from the top ten. Broader findings and caveats from the paper: Blood from ankylosing spondylitis patients appeared to be characterized by a TCR beta motif composed of under 10 highly homologous amino acid variants. According to the report, matched synovial fluid samples from ankylosing spondylitis patients were significantly enriched for the disease-linked clones. Some motif variants were previously reported in synovial fluid and blood of reactive arthritis patients, suggesting common disease-initiation mechanisms. The disease-linked clones showed a CD8+ phenotype and occurred at relatively low frequencies in peripheral blood.

Spanning cysteine to phenylalanine, the CDR3 consists of 12 amino acids. Kept here is only the CDR3 DNA, which spans 36 bases and is read in frame from base 1. The junction shows trimming of 0 bases on V and 6 bases on J, plus 4 bases between the germline ends. From a lookup of the germline V gene, CDR1 and CDR2 are ENHRY and SYGVKD. The TCR was taken from a female donor with ankylosing spondylitis or in good health (not recorded which). The sequence links TRBV10-3 to TRBJ2-3; the D gene cannot be resolved reliably. Input material: blood, either unsorted or a sorted T cell fraction (not recorded which). The CDR3 reads CAISESRDTQYF. The DNA reads TGTGCCATCAGTGAGTCCCGCGATACGCAGTATTTT.